The clone carrying this T cell receptor beta chain showed up just a few times. Other DNA sequences in the sample encode the same CDR3. The data are from a study of blood T cell repertoires in COVID-19. Study processing details: Counts of nucleated cells, estimated from reference gene primer amplification, were obtained. TCRdb's copy holds only in-frame clones and misses some; the assay was immunoSEQ multiplex PCR. That table is the source of V, J and clone size, and D and trimming were worked out from the DNA. In the table there are about 300,000 clones, about nine tenths of which are singletons. Participants were aged about 18 to 89 years from about 25 US areas. Two negative PCRs, clearance, or symptom resolution were required of recovered Cohort 3 donors. CDR1 and CDR2 from the germline V gene are GTSNPN and SVGIG (reference sequence). The junction had 4 bases not matched to a gene; V was cut back by 4 bases and J by 5 bases. The CDR3 contains 12 residues.

The chain couples TRBV30 to TRBJ1-2; TRBD1 agrees at 7 bases. The sample comprised PBMCs or T cells enriched from blood (not recorded which). The receptor comes from a man aged 25 to 45 who had recovered from COVID-19. CDR3 sequence reads: CAWTGGAYGYTF. DNA of the CDR3: TGTGCCTGGACAGGGGGTGCGTATGGCTACACCTTC.